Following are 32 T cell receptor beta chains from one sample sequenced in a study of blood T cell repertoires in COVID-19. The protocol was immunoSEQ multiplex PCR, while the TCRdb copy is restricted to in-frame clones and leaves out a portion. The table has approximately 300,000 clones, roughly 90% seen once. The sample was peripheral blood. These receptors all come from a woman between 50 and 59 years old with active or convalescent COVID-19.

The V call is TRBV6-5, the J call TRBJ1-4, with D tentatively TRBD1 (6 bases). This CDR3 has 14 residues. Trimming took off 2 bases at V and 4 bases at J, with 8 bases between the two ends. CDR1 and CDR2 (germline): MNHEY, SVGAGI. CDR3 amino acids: CASSYGGSNEKLFF. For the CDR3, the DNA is TGTGCCAGCAGTTACGGGGGCAGTAATGAAAAACTGTTTTTT.

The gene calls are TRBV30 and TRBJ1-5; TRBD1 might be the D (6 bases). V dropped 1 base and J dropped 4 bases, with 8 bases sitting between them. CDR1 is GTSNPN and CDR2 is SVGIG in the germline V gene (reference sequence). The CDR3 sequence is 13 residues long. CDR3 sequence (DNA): TGTGCCTGGAGTGAGGGGACAAATCAGCCCCAGCATTTT. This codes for CAWSEGTNQPQHF.

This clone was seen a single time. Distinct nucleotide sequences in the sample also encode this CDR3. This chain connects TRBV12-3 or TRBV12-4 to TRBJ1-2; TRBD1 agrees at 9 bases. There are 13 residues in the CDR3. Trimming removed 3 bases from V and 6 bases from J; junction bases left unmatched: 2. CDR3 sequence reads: CASSFRDRDGYTF. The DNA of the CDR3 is TGTGCCAGCAGTTTCCGGGACAGGGATGGCTACACCTTC.

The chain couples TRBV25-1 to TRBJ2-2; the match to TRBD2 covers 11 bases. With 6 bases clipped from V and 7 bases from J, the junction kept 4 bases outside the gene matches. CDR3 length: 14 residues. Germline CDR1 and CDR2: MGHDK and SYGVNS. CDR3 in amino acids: CASRGSGGVGELFF. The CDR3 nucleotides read TGTGCCAGCAGAGGTAGCGGGGGGGTCGGGGAGCTGTTTTTT.

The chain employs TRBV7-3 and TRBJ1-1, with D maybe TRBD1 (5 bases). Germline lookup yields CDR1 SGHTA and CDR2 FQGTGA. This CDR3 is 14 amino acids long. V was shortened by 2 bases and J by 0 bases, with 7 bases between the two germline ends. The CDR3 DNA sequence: TGTGCCAGCAGCTTAGGAGGGGTGAACACTGAAGCTTTCTTT. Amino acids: CASSLGGVNTEAFF. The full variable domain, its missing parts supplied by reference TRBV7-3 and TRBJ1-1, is GAGVSQTPSNKVTEKGKYVELRCDPISGHTALYWYRQSLGQGPEFLIYFQGTGAADDSGLPNDRFFAVRPEGSVSTLKIQRTERGDSAVYLCASSLGGVNTEAFFGQGTRLTVV.

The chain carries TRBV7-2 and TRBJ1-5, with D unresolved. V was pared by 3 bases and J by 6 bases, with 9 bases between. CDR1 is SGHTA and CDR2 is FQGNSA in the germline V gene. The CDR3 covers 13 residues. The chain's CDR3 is CASSFTEGQPQHF. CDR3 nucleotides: TGTGCCAGCAGCTTTACGGAGGGTCAGCCCCAGCATTTT.

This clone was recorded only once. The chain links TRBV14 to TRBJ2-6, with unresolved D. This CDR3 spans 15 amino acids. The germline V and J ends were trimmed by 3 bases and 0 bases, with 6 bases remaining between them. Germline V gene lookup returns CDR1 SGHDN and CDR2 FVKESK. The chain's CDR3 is CASSHLVSGANVLTF. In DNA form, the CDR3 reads TGTGCCAGCAGCCATCTTGTCTCTGGGGCCAACGTCCTGACTTTC. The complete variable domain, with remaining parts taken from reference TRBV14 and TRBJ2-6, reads EAGVTQFPSHSVIEKGQTVTLRCDPISGHDNLYWYRRVMGKEIKFLLHFVKESKQDESGMPNNRFLAERTGGTYSTLKVQPAELEDSGVYFCASSHLVSGANVLTFGAGSRLTVL.

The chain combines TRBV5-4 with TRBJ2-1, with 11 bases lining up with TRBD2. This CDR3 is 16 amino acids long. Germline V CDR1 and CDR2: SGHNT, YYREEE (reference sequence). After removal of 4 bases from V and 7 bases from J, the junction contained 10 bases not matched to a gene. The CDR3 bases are TGTGCCAGCAGCAGAGAAGTAGCGGGAGGGGAGAATGAGCAGTTCTTC. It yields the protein CASSREVAGGENEQFF.

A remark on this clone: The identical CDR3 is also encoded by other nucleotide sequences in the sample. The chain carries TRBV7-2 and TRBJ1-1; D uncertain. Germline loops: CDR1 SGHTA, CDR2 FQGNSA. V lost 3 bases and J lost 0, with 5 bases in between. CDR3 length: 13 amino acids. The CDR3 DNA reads TGTGCCAGCAGCTTCTCAGTGAACACTGAAGCTTTCTTT. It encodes CASSFSVNTEAFF.

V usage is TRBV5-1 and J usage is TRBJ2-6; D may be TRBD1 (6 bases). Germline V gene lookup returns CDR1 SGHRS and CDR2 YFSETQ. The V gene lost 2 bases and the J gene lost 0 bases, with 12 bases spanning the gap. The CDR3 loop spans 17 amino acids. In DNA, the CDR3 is TGCGCCAGCAGCTTTCTAGACAGGATCTCTGGGGCCAACGTCCTGACTTTC. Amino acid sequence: CASSFLDRISGANVLTF.

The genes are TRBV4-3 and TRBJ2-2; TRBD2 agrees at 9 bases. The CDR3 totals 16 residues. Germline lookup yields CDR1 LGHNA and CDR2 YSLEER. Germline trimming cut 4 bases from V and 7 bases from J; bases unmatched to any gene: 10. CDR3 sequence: CASSLNSGRGGGELFF. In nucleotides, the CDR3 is TGCGCCAGCAGCCTAAATAGCGGGAGAGGTGGCGGGGAGCTGTTTTTT.

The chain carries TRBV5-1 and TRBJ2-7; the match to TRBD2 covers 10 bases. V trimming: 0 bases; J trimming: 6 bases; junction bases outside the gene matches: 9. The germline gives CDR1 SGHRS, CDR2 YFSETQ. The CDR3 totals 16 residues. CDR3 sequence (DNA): TGCGCCAGCAGCTTGGCCGGGACTAGCGAAGTCTTCGAGCAGTACTTC. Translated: CASSLAGTSEVFEQYF.

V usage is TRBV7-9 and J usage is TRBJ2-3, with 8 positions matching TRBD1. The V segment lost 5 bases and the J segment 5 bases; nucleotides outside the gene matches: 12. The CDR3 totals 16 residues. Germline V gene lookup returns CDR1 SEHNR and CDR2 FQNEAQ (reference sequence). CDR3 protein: CASSPRTGMREDTQYF. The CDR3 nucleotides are TGTGCCAGCAGCCCCCGGACAGGGATGAGGGAAGATACGCAGTATTTT.

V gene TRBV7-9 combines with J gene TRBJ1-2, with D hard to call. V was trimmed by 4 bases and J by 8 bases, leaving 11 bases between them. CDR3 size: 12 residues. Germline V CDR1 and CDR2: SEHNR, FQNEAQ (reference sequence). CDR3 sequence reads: CASSSGLGGYTF. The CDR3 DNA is TGTGCCAGCAGCTCAGGACTCGGGGGCTACACCTTC.

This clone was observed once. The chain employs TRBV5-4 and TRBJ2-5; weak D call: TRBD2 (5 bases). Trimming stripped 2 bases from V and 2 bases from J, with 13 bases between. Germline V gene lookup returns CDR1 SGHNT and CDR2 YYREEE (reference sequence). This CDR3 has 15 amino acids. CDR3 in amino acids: CASSFFRGYQETQYF. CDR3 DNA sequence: TGTGCCAGCAGCTTTTTCCGCGGGTATCAAGAGACCCAGTACTTC.

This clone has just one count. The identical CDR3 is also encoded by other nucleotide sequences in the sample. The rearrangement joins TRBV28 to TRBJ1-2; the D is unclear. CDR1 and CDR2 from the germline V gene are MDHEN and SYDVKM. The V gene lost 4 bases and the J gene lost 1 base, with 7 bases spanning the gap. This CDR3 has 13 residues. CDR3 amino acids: CASSSGGNYGYTF. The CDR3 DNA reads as TGTGCCAGCAGTTCCGGTGGTAACTATGGCTACACCTTC.

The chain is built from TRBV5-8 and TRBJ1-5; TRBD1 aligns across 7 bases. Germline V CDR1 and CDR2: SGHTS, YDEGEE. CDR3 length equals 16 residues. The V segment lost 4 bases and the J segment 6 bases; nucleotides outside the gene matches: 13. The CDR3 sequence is CASSKGQVGFGQPQHF. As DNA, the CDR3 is TGTGCCAGCAGCAAAGGACAGGTGGGCTTTGGTCAGCCCCAGCATTTT.

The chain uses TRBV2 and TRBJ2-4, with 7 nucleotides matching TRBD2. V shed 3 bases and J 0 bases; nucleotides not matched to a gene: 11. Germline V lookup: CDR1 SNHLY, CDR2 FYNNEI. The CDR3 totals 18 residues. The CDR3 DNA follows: TGTGCCAGCAGTGAGTCGGGGGGTCAGACCCTAGCCAAAAACATTCAGTACTTC. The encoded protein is CASSESGGQTLAKNIQYF.

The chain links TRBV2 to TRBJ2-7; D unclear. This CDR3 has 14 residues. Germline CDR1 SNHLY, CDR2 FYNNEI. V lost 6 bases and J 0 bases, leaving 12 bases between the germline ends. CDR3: CASRKTGSSYEQYF. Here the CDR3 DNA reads TGTGCCAGCAGGAAGACTGGAAGCTCCTACGAGCAGTACTTC. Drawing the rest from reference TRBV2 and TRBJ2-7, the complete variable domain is EPEVTQTPSHQVTQMGQEVILRCVPISNHLYFYWYRQILGQKVEFLVSFYNNEISEKSEIFDDQFSVERPDGSNFTLKIRSTKLEDSAMYFCASRKTGSSYEQYFGPGTRLTVT.

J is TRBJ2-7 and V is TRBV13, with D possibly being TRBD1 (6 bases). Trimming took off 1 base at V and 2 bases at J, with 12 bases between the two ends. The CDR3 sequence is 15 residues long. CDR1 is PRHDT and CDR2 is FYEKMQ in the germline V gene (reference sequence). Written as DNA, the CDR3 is TGTGCCAGCAGCTTAGCGATGGACAGACCCTACGAGCAGTACTTC. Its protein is CASSLAMDRPYEQYF. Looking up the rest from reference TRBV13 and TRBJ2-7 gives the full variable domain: AAGVIQSPRHLIKEKRETATLKCYPIPRHDTVYWYQQGPGQDPQFLISFYEKMQSDKGSIPDRFSAQQFSDYHSELNMSSLELGDSALYFCASSLAMDRPYEQYFGPGTRLTVT.

CDR3 sequence (DNA): TGCGCCAGCAGCCAAGTGTGGGACAGGACCTCCTACGAGCAGTACTTC. Protein product: CASSQVWDRTSYEQYF. This chain links TRBV4-1 with TRBJ2-7; 8 positions agree with TRBD1. Germline V gene data show CDR1 as MGHRA and CDR2 as YSYEKL. The J segment lost 0 bases and the V segment lost 1 base, leaving 5 bases of the junction unmatched. This CDR3 is 16 amino acids long.

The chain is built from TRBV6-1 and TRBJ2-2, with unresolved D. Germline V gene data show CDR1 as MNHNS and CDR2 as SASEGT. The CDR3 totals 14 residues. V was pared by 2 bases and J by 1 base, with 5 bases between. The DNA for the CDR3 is TGTGCCAGCAGTGAACTAGGGAACACCGGGGAGCTGTTTTTT. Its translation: CASSELGNTGELFF.

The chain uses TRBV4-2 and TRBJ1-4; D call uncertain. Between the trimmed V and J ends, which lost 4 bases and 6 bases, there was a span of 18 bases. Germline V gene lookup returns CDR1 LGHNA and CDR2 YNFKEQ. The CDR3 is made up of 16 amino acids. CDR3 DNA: TGTGCCAGCAGCCTAACATCGGGCGGGAATGATGAAAAACTGTTTTTT. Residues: CASSLTSGGNDEKLFF.

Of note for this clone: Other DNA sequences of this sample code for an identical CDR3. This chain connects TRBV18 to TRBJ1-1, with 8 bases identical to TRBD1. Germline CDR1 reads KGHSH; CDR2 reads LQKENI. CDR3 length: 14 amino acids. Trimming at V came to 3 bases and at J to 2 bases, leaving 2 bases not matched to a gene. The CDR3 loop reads CASSPTGVNTEAFF. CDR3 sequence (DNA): TGTGCCAGCTCACCGACAGGGGTAAACACTGAAGCTTTCTTT.

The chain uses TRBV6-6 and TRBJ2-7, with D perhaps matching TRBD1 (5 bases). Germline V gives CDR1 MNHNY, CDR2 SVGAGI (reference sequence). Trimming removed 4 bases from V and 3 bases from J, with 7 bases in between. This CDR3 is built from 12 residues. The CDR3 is CASSSQGYEQYF. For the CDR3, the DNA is TGTGCCAGCAGTTCCCAGGGCTACGAGCAGTACTTC.

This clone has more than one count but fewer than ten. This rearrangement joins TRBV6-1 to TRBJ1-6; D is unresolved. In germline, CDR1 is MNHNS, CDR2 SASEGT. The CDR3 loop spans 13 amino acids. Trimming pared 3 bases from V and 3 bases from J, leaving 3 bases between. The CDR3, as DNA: TGTGCCAGCAGTGACAGCTATAATTCACCCCTCCACTTT. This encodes CASSDSYNSPLHF.

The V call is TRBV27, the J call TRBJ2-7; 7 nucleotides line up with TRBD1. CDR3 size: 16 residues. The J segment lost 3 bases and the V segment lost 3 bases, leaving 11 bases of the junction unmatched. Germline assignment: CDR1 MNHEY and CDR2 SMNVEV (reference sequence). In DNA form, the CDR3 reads TGTGCCAGCAGTTTTCTACCGGGACAGCCTTACTACGAGCAGTACTTC. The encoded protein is CASSFLPGQPYYEQYF.

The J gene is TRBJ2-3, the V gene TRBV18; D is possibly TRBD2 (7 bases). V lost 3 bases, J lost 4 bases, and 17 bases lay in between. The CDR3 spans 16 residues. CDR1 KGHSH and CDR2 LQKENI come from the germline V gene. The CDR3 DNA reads TGTGCCAGCTCACCGCCCCCGGGGGCGGGGGCAGATACGCAGTATTTT. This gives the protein CASSPPPGAGADTQYF.

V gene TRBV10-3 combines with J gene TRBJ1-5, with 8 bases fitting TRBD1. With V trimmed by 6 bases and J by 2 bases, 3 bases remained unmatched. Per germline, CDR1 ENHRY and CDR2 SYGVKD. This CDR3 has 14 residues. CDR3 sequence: CAIRTGDGNQPQHF. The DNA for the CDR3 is TGTGCCATCAGGACAGGGGACGGCAATCAGCCCCAGCATTTT.

CDR3 in DNA: TGTGCCAGCAGCGCCGGACAAGTTCTCATGAACACTGAAGCTTTCTTT. Its protein is CASSAGQVLMNTEAFF. This chain uses TRBV7-6 with TRBJ1-1; D possibly corresponds to TRBD1 (5 bases). Trimming left V 5 bases short and J 0 bases short, with 16 bases between. Germline CDR1 is SGHVS and CDR2 is FNYEAQ. The CDR3 spans 16 residues.

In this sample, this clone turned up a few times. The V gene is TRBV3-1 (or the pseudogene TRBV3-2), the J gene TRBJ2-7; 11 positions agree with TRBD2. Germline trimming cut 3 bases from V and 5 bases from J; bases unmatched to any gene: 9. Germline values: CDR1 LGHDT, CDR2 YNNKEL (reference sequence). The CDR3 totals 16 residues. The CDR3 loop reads CASSHSRLAGRDEQYF. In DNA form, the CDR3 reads TGTGCCAGCAGCCATTCCCGACTAGCGGGAAGGGACGAGCAGTACTTC.

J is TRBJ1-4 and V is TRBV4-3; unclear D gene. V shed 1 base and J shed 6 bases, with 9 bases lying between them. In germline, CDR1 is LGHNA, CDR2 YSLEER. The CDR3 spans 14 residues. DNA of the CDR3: TGCGCCAGCAGCCAAGCGGCGGCGGATGAAAAACTGTTTTTT. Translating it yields CASSQAAADEKLFF.